The clone carrying this TCR beta chain was detected a few times. The source of the sample is a study of blood T cell repertoires in COVID-19. Recruits, aged about 18 to 90 years, lived in 20 to 30 US areas. The V gene's germline CDR1 is SNHLY and CDR2 FYNNEI. The V and J ends lost 6 bases and 0 bases respectively, with 10 bases between them. The CDR3 extends over 14 amino acids. Sequenced by immunoSEQ multiplex PCR; TCRdb stores in-frame clones only, minus some. In the table there are about 320,000 clones, around 85% of which are singletons. This chain joins TRBV2 and TRBJ2-3; D might be TRBD2 (6 bases). The sequence was obtained from a woman in her twenties or thirties who had been exposed to COVID-19. The sequenced sample consisted of PBMCs or T cells enriched from blood (not recorded which). In DNA form, the CDR3 reads TGTGCCAGCAGCCGGGACTCCAGCACAGATACGCAGTATTTT. This translates into CASSRDSSTDTQYF.